Listed here are 30 T cell receptor beta chains from one sample, sequenced in a study of Ad26.COV2.S vaccination and SARS-CoV-2 variants. The treatment is: about 20 received Ad26.COV2.S at low or high dose, single or two shots; 5 received placebo; per-sample allocation not given. Day 63 following the first vaccine or placebo injection was when the samples were taken. Data came from immunoSEQ multiplex PCR; TCRdb stores just in-frame clones and leaves some out. The table has fewer than 400,000 clones, roughly 84% seen once. This material consisted of peripheral blood, taken in a trial of Ad26.COV2.S vaccine versus placebo. These receptors were taken from a person between 18 and 65 years old who received the Ad26.COV2.S COVID-19 vaccine or a placebo.

This clone was seen just once. V usage is TRBV5-1 and J usage is TRBJ1-1; maybe TRBD1 (5 bases). Germline assignment: CDR1 SGHRS and CDR2 YFSETQ. V was pared by 4 bases and J by 2 bases, with 12 bases between. The CDR3 loop spans 14 amino acids. This chain's CDR3 is CASSGGTLNTEAFF. In DNA, the CDR3 is TGCGCCAGCAGCGGCGGGACTCTTAACACTGAAGCTTTCTTT.

This chain uses TRBV5-4 with TRBJ2-5; 11 nucleotides line up with TRBD2. With V trimmed by 5 bases and J by 7 bases, 13 bases remained unmatched. Germline assignment: CDR1 SGHNT and CDR2 YYREEE (reference sequence). The CDR3 runs 16 residues. The CDR3 sequence is CASSRALTSGGATQYF. CDR3 in DNA: TGTGCCAGCAGTCGAGCGTTAACTAGCGGGGGTGCGACCCAGTACTTC.

The chain recombines TRBV6-5 with TRBJ2-7; 8 bases line up with TRBD2. Germline V CDR1 and CDR2: MNHEY, SVGAGI. The ends lost 10 bases at V and 4 bases at J; junction bases unmatched: 9. This CDR3 is built from 13 residues. The CDR3 here is CATPGGGVYEQYF. CDR3 DNA: TGTGCCACCCCGGGAGGGGGAGTTTACGAGCAGTACTTC.

This rearrangement joins TRBV19 to TRBJ1-4; TRBD1 might be the D (6 bases). The CDR3 length is 16 residues. V shed 6 bases and J shed 8 bases, with 22 bases lying between them. Germline V lookup: CDR1 LNHDA, CDR2 SQIVND (reference sequence). The CDR3 DNA is TGTGCCAGTAGCCCCGGACAGACGGGAAGGGGCGAAAAACTGTTTTTT. Translation gives CASSPGQTGRGEKLFF. Based on the CDR3 plus reference TRBV19 and TRBJ1-4, the full variable domain is DGGITQSPKYLFRKEGQNVTLSCEQNLNHDAMYWYRQDPGQGLRLIYYSQIVNDFQKGDIAEGYSVSREKKESFPLTVTSAQKNPTAFYLCASSPGQTGRGEKLFFGSGTQLSVL.

The chain joins TRBV7-9 to TRBJ1-1; the D is unclear. CDR3 length: 13 amino acids. With 1 base removed from V and 4 bases from J, the gap between germline ends came to 7 bases. Germline CDR1 is SEHNR and CDR2 is FQNEAQ (reference sequence). This CDR3 reads CASSLGGFTEAFF. The CDR3 DNA reads TGTGCCAGCAGCTTAGGGGGTTTCACTGAAGCTTTCTTT.

This clone has a single count. The CDR3 sequence is CASSPQGVPSYEQYF. DNA of the CDR3: TGTGCCAGCTCACCCCAGGGGGTGCCATCCTACGAGCAGTACTTC. The chain couples TRBV18 to TRBJ2-7, with 7 bases aligning to TRBD1. CDR3 length equals 15 residues. The J segment lost 1 base and the V segment lost 3 bases, leaving 6 bases of the junction unmatched. Germline values: CDR1 KGHSH, CDR2 LQKENI.

This clone has only a few counts. Within the sample, other DNA sequences also encode this same CDR3. The chain recombines TRBV7-2 with TRBJ2-5, with 13 positions matching TRBD2. This CDR3 has 16 residues. V trimming: 1 base; J trimming: 1 base; junction bases outside the gene matches: 0. Germline assignment: CDR1 SGHTA and CDR2 FQGNSA. Here the CDR3 DNA reads TGTGCCAGCAGCTTAGGACTAGCGGGGGGCCAAGAGACCCAGTACTTC. It is translated as CASSLGLAGGQETQYF. The complete variable domain, with remaining parts taken from reference TRBV7-2 and TRBJ2-5, reads GAGVSQSPSNKVTEKGKDVELRCDPISGHTALYWYRQSLGQGLEFLIYFQGNSAPDKSGLPSDRFSAERTGGSVSTLTIQRTQQEDSAVYLCASSLGLAGGQETQYFGPGTRLLVL.

This chain links TRBV5-1 with TRBJ2-3; the match to TRBD2 covers 7 bases. This CDR3 region has 15 residues. CDR1 and CDR2 (germline): SGHRS, YFSETQ. V dropped 2 bases and J dropped 0; count of bases not matched to a gene: 3. The CDR3 reads CASSFGGGSTDTQYF. The CDR3 bases are TGCGCCAGCAGCTTTGGCGGGGGTAGCACAGATACGCAGTATTTT.

This clone was detected many times. J is TRBJ1-1 and V is TRBV5-1; D not certain. CDR1 and CDR2 (germline): SGHRS, YFSETQ. Trimming pared 4 bases from V and 0 bases from J, leaving 13 bases between. The CDR3 runs to 15 residues. CDR3 sequence reads: CASSTYSVVNTEAFF. CDR3 in DNA: TGCGCCAGCAGCACCTACAGTGTTGTGAACACTGAAGCTTTCTTT.

This clone was counted a single time. The V call is TRBV5-6, the J call TRBJ2-5; D may be TRBD1 (6 bases). Germline V gene lookup returns CDR1 SGHDT and CDR2 YYEEEE. The CDR3 runs 14 residues. The germline V and J ends were trimmed by 2 bases and 3 bases, with 11 bases remaining between them. CDR3 bases: TGTGCCAGCAGCTTCAAGGACAGAGAAGAGACCCAGTACTTC. Translated, it gives CASSFKDREETQYF.

The chain links TRBV10-3 to TRBJ2-5, with D possibly matching TRBD1 (6 bases). The CDR3 runs 14 residues. Germline-derived CDR1 and CDR2 are ENHRY and SYGVKD. The ends were cut back, 3 bases at V and 2 bases at J, with 10 bases in the middle. The CDR3 region is CAISDYQGQETQYF. As DNA, the CDR3 is TGTGCCATCAGTGATTACCAGGGGCAAGAGACCCAGTACTTC.

This clone was recorded a few times. This chain uses TRBV6-6 with TRBJ2-1; 9 bases fit TRBD2. With V trimmed by 7 bases and J by 4 bases, 11 bases remained unmatched. The CDR3 runs to 16 residues. Per the germline V gene, CDR1 is MNHNY and CDR2 is SVGAGI (reference sequence). The CDR3: CASKDERGAGYNEQFF. DNA of the CDR3: TGTGCCAGCAAAGACGAGCGGGGGGCGGGGTACAATGAGCAGTTCTTC.

This clone was seen a few times. The V call is TRBV7-8, the J call TRBJ2-2; 9 bases match TRBD1. Per germline, CDR1 SGHVS and CDR2 FQNEAQ. There are 16 residues in the CDR3. J gave up 5 bases and V 4 bases, and 8 bases lay outside the gene matches. CDR3 loop: CASSSTTGGATGELFF. Here the CDR3 DNA reads TGTGCCAGCAGCTCGACGACAGGGGGAGCGACCGGGGAGCTGTTTTTT.

The chain couples TRBV6-2 or TRBV6-3 to TRBJ1-1; D gene uncertain. The CDR3 contains 14 residues. Trimming shortened V by 6 bases and J by 2 bases, and 13 bases separated the two germline ends. CDR1 and CDR2 (germline): MNHEY, SVGEGT. The CDR3 coding sequence is TGTGCCAGCAGCGGCCCCCGGGCTAACACTGAAGCTTTCTTT. This translates into CASSGPRANTEAFF.

V usage is TRBV5-1 and J usage is TRBJ1-2; 8 positions match TRBD1. This CDR3 region has 16 residues. The J segment lost 7 bases and the V segment lost 0 bases, leaving 11 bases of the junction unmatched. The germline gives CDR1 SGHRS, CDR2 YFSETQ. Here the CDR3 reads CASSLGTGSTNSGYTF. The CDR3, as DNA: TGCGCCAGCAGCTTGGGGACAGGGAGTACAAATTCTGGCTACACCTTC.

This chain connects TRBV6-4 to TRBJ1-2; D gene ambiguous. Germline V lookup: CDR1 MRHNA, CDR2 SNTAGT. V was cut by 3 bases and J by 8 bases, with 10 bases left in between. The CDR3 loop spans 12 amino acids. For the CDR3, the DNA is TGTGCCAGCAGTGAACCCCTCGGAGGCTACACCTTC. Protein product: CASSEPLGGYTF.

The chain recombines TRBV3-1 (or the pseudogene TRBV3-2) with TRBJ2-7; weak D call: TRBD1 (5 bases). The germline V and J ends were trimmed by 0 bases and 13 bases, with 13 bases remaining between them. Germline V lookup: CDR1 LGHDT, CDR2 YNNKEL (reference sequence). CDR3 length: 12 residues. CDR3 nucleotides: TGTGCCAGCAGCCAAGAAGGTCTGGGGCGATACTTC. This gives the protein CASSQEGLGRYF.

V gene TRBV15 combines with J gene TRBJ1-1; D is uncertain. The CDR3 has 14 amino acids. The V and J ends lost 2 bases and 0 bases respectively, with 7 bases between them. Germline lookup yields CDR1 LNHNV and CDR2 YYDKDF (reference sequence). The CDR3 region has the DNA TGTGCCACCAGCAGAACGACGGTGAACACTGAAGCTTTCTTT. Its translation: CATSRTTVNTEAFF.

This chain joins TRBV6-1 and TRBJ2-5, with 9 positions matching TRBD2. This CDR3 is built from 18 residues. V shed 0 bases and J 2 bases; nucleotides not matched to a gene: 10. The germline gives CDR1 MNHNS, CDR2 SASEGT. The chain's CDR3 is CASSEAPGTSWRQETQYF. In DNA form, the CDR3 reads TGTGCCAGCAGTGAAGCGCCAGGGACTAGCTGGCGGCAAGAGACCCAGTACTTC.

The chain has TRBV6-5 and TRBJ1-1, with D possibly TRBD1 on 6 matching bases. CDR1 and CDR2 (germline): MNHEY, SVGAGI. The CDR3 contains 13 residues. The V end lost 5 bases, the J end lost 11 bases, and 18 bases lay between the germline ends. CDR3 sequence (DNA): TGTGCCAGCAGTAGCGACAGGACCCTGGGTGCTTTCTTT. Protein sequence: CASSSDRTLGAFF.

V is TRBV5-1 and J is TRBJ1-2; D gene uncertain. This CDR3 comprises 12 residues. V lost 2 bases to trimming and J lost 5 bases, with 7 bases between them. From germline, CDR1 is SGHRS and CDR2 YFSETQ. This chain's CDR3 is CASSFAGYGYTF. The CDR3 nucleotides read TGCGCCAGCAGCTTCGCGGGGTATGGCTACACCTTC. Supplemented by reference TRBV5-1 and TRBJ1-2, the full variable domain reads KAGVTQTPRYLIKTRGQQVTLSCSPISGHRSVSWYQQTPGQGLQFLFEYFSETQRNKGNFPGRFSGRQFSNSRSEMNVSTLELGDSALYLCASSFAGYGYTFGSGTRLTVV.

The gene calls are TRBV4-1 and TRBJ1-4; 12 nucleotides agree with TRBD1. This CDR3 contains 16 residues. J gave up 8 bases and V 3 bases, and 7 bases lay outside the gene matches. Germline-derived CDR1 and CDR2 are MGHRA and YSYEKL. The CDR3 sequence is CASSHPGTGGREKLFF. The CDR3 DNA is TGCGCCAGCAGCCACCCCGGGACAGGGGGCAGGGAAAAACTGTTTTTT.

The rearrangement links TRBV19 to TRBJ2-2; 12 bases fit TRBD1. Losses at the gene ends were 4 bases for V and 0 bases for J; bases not matched to a gene: 9. The germline CDR1 and CDR2 sequences are LNHDA and SQIVND (reference sequence). The CDR3 sequence is 19 residues long. The CDR3 sequence: CASSTPTGTGGANTGELFF. CDR3 nucleotides: TGTGCCAGTAGTACGCCCACCGGGACAGGGGGCGCGAACACCGGGGAGCTGTTTTTT. Drawing the rest from reference TRBV19 and TRBJ2-2, the complete variable domain is DGGITQSPKYLFRKEGQNVTLSCEQNLNHDAMYWYRQDPGQGLRLIYYSQIVNDFQKGDIAEGYSVSREKKESFPLTVTSAQKNPTAFYLCASSTPTGTGGANTGELFFGEGSRLTVL.

This clone was observed a single time. The V gene is TRBV5-1, the J gene TRBJ1-6, with 7 bases that match TRBD1. The CDR3 is made up of 15 amino acids. V gave up 2 bases and J gave up 7 bases; unmatched junction bases: 6. The germline gives CDR1 SGHRS, CDR2 YFSETQ. The CDR3 DNA is TGCGCCAGCAGCTTACAGGGGTCGGGGAATTCACCCCTCCACTTT. Translated, it gives CASSLQGSGNSPLHF.

The chain links TRBV7-2 to TRBJ1-1; D uncertain. The germline gives CDR1 SGHTA, CDR2 FQGNSA. The CDR3 spans 18 residues. V shed 5 bases and J shed 0 bases, with 22 bases lying between them. CDR3 loop: CASSRNRAGSELNTEAFF. Written as DNA, the CDR3 is TGTGCCAGCAGCCGTAATCGGGCGGGGAGTGAGTTGAACACTGAAGCTTTCTTT.

The chain employs TRBV5-1 and TRBJ2-3, with D possibly called TRBD1 or TRBD2 (5 bases each). V gave up 0 bases and J gave up 7 bases, with 15 bases separating them. The CDR3 has 15 amino acids. The germline V gene has CDR1 SGHRS and CDR2 YFSETQ. CDR3: CASSLEGGTGNTQYF. In DNA form, the CDR3 reads TGCGCCAGCAGCTTGGAGGGTGGGACGGGAAATACGCAGTATTTT.

The gene calls are TRBV7-2 and TRBJ1-1; D not resolved. CDR1 is SGHTA and CDR2 is FQGNSA in the germline V gene. Trimming stripped 5 bases from V and 1 base from J, with 11 bases between. The CDR3 is 14 amino acids. The CDR3 nucleotides are TGTGCCAGCAGCGCGGCCCCCACGAACACTGAAGCTTTCTTT. Its protein product is CASSAAPTNTEAFF.

The genes are TRBV10-3 and TRBJ1-1, with 7 bases identical to TRBD1. Germline-derived CDR1 and CDR2 are ENHRY and SYGVKD. CDR3 length equals 15 residues. V dropped 2 bases and J dropped 5; count of bases not matched to a gene: 8. The CDR3 reads CAISEPQQGRTEAFF. The CDR3 nucleotides are TGTGCCATCAGTGAGCCGCAACAGGGGCGGACTGAAGCTTTCTTT.

This sequence joins TRBV7-3 and TRBJ2-2, with TRBD1 identical over 11 bases. Germline V gene lookup returns CDR1 SGHTA and CDR2 FQGTGA. This CDR3 comprises 16 residues. Losses at the gene ends were 0 bases for V and 4 bases for J; bases not matched to a gene: 1. The DNA for the CDR3 is TGTGCCAGCAGCTTAACCGGGACAGGGGGCACCGGGGAGCTGTTTTTT. Amino acid sequence: CASSLTGTGGTGELFF.

This chain joins TRBV19 and TRBJ2-3, with TRBD2 identical over 8 bases. The CDR3 loop spans 14 amino acids. V lost 4 bases, J lost 4 bases, and 4 bases stayed unmatched. Germline CDR1 reads LNHDA; CDR2 reads SQIVND (reference sequence). The CDR3 region has the DNA TGTGCCAGTAGTACATCGGGAGGGTCAGATACGCAGTATTTT. Its translation is CASSTSGGSDTQYF.